In its sample, the clone carrying this T cell receptor (beta chain) was seen many times. Antigen unknown. The data stem from a study of T-cell reconstitution after alpha-beta-depleted transplantation in children. Using unique molecular identifiers, the investigators prepared the TCRbeta library. TCRdb independently ran MiXCR on the PCR reads; one entry per CDR3 protein. The repertoire has under 250,000 distinct CDR3 sequences, roughly 7.1% of them found once; the top ten carry less than 7%. Study-wide points: Recipient T cells and thymic progenitors that survived were the source of the high TCRbeta diversity seen at day 60 in some patients. Newly produced T cells mostly provided counts and TCRbeta diversity after one year, as hyperexpanded clones declined. At around two months after transplant, the alpha-beta T cells were reportedly derived from several hundred expanded clones that came from non-depleted graft cells.

The sample in question was PBMCs, obtained before TCRalphabeta/CD19-depleted stem cell transplant. This receptor was obtained from a boy younger than 10 with acute lymphoblastic leukemia, due to receive a stem cell transplant.

The CDR3 sequence: CASSLAPGQGAYEQYF. The DNA for the CDR3 is TGTGCCAGCAGCTTAGCGCCGGGACAGGGGGCCTACGAGCAGTACTTC. The chain couples TRBV7-8 to TRBJ2-7; 11 nucleotides agree with TRBD1. This CDR3 is built from 16 residues. V lost 0 bases and J lost 2; bases outside the gene matches: 3. Germline CDR1 is SGHVS and CDR2 is FQNEAQ. Complete variable domain (other parts from reference TRBV7-8 and TRBJ2-7): GAGVSQSPRYKVAKRGQDVALRCDPISGHVSLFWYQQALGQGPEFLTYFQNEAQLDKSGLPSDRFFAERPEGSVSTLKIQRTQQEDSAVYLCASSLAPGQGAYEQYFGPGTRLTVT.